The clone carrying this T cell receptor beta chain was recorded many times. Trimming left V 3 bases short and J 5 bases short, with 13 bases between. Germline V gene lookup returns CDR1 DFQATT and CDR2 SNEGSKA (reference sequence). This CDR3 region has 13 residues. This sample stems from a study of T-cell reconstitution after alpha-beta-depleted transplantation in children. TCRbeta library construction was performed incorporating unique molecular identifiers. MiXCR was run by TCRdb on the PCR reads, yielding one entry per CDR3 protein. The data hold 200,000 to 300,000 distinct CDR3 sequences, with about 11% observed a single time.

This receptor was taken from a human donor who donated a stem cell graft to a child with acute lymphoblastic leukemia. The V and J genes are TRBV20-1 and TRBJ2-5; TRBD2 is a possible D gene (6 bases). The input for sequencing was PBMCs from the stem cell graft donor, taken from the stem cell graft. CDR3 sequence: CSAREGFSETQYF. For the CDR3, the DNA is TGCAGTGCTAGGGAGGGTTTTTCGGAGACCCAGTACTTC.